The subject of this entry is one T cell receptor beta chain. Its antigen is still unknown. The sample holds no much larger clone one base away, and base qualities are not on file. This sample was included in a study of cytotoxic CD8 clonotypes in ibrutinib-treated CLL (dated by TCRdb to about 2021). Notes on the research overall: The cohort had some eleven relapsed/refractory and approximately 15 treatment-naive patients; roughly 18 were IGHV unmutated. Partial responses were observed in approximately 24 patients and complete responses in 2; after a median follow-up of about 69 months, remission was maintained in approximately 15 patients and progression was observed in roughly twelve. Response samples were obtained after a median of around eleven months of treatment, with a range of about 6 to 36 months. On average, each sample had approximately 260,000 productive templates and almost 95,000 productive rearrangements. Of the 86 participants in the trial, 26 had longitudinal samples available. Cryopreserved peripheral blood mononuclear cells were obtained before treatment, at response, and at either sustained remission or disease progression. All remission and progressive disease samples were collected while patients were still receiving ibrutinib. The investigation overall reported the following: Baseline clonality exceeded that of age-matched healthy donors and correlated strongly with circulating CD8+ T-cell counts. Sampling times were not matched between sustained-remission and progressing patients, and lymph node repertoires were not studied. Public clonotypes were rare and either shrank or stayed stable during treatment, and the rise in clonality at ibrutinib response reflected expansion of private clonotypes. An increase in clonality was observed at ibrutinib response, with clonality remaining stable during sustained remission and falling back toward baseline at progression.

For this chain, trimming is 4 bases at the V end and 2 bases at the J end, and the number of junction bases without a gene match is 23. CDR1 ENHRY and CDR2 SYGVKD were looked up in the germline V gene. The CDR3 has 22 amino acids, counting the end cysteine and phenylalanine. Only the CDR3 DNA is retained, 66 bases long and in frame from the first base. The goal of deep resolution MiSeq sequencing was a depth between 1 in 1 million and 1 in 200,000 T cells, and coverage averaged 10x per clonotype. The immunoSEQ hsTCRB Kit was used to generate TCR beta libraries. The study's processing was this. Data were analyzed with ImmunoSEQ Data Assistant and ImmunoSEQ Analyzer, with V, D and J genes assigned per IMGT definitions. Clonality, which ranges from 0 to 1, was calculated by subtracting the normalized Shannon entropy of productive rearrangement frequencies from one. Only overrepresented clonotypes making up at least 0.05% of each patient's repertoire were included in the public clonotype analysis. Some 13 age-matched healthy donor repertoires from immuneACCESS served as clonality controls. Here the immuneACCESS table is served through TCRdb, limited to in-frame sequences with V and J called. Missing clones are a known gap in these copies; in checked studies unresolved V genes cover under half, and the rest lacks a known reason. Clone size and the V and J calls come from that table; the DNA yielded D and trimming. The sample has 250,000 to 350,000 clones on record, about 72% of them singletons. Clones ranked in the top ten supply roughly 5.7% of the sample.

The time point label here, explained by the study, means: progressive disease on ibrutinib. For TCR beta library preparation, around 1.8 micrograms of genomic DNA were extracted from the cryopreserved PBMCs. Longitudinal blood samples from CLL patients on ibrutinib monotherapy underwent high-throughput TCR beta sequencing. The patients took part in an open-label, single-center phase 2 trial of ibrutinib monotherapy. The receptor was isolated from a human donor with chronic lymphocytic leukemia. The sequencing used PBMCs, collected at disease progression, from a patient treated with ibrutinib. The chain joins TRBV10-3 to TRBJ2-2; 9 central nucleotides agree with TRBD2. The DNA is TGTGCCATCAGTGGTCTAGCGGGACGTCCCCGGCCGACGCGTTTAAACACCGGGGAGCTGTTTTTT. It is translated as CAISGLAGRPRPTRLNTGELFF.